This T cell receptor (beta chain) appears in the sequencing data of a study of graft-versus-host responses after intestinal transplantation. About the research overall: Transplants were multivisceral, liver-intestinal, or isolated intestinal.

Points on this clone: Antigen: not known.

Notes on the study in general: There were GvH clones found in recipient marrow, and some of them appeared first in ileum or blood.

Using immunoSEQ multiplex PCR, the repertoire was profiled, and TCRdb retains in-frame clones only, with some absent. The table has about 110,000 clones, roughly 93% seen once. The CDR3 extends over 15 amino acids. The germline gives CDR1 LNHDA, CDR2 SQIVND (reference sequence). V was shortened by 9 bases and J by 2 bases, with 17 bases between the two germline ends. Source: unstimulated CD8+ T cells sorted from spleen or lymph node cells, taken before transplant. The clonotype was recovered from a human donor who was the organ donor for an intestinal transplant. The V call is TRBV19, the J call TRBJ2-1; D uncertain. The CDR3 protein is CASSSTDSAYNEQFF. The CDR3 region has the DNA TGTGCCAGCTCTTCAACGGATTCTGCCTACAATGAGCAGTTCTTC.